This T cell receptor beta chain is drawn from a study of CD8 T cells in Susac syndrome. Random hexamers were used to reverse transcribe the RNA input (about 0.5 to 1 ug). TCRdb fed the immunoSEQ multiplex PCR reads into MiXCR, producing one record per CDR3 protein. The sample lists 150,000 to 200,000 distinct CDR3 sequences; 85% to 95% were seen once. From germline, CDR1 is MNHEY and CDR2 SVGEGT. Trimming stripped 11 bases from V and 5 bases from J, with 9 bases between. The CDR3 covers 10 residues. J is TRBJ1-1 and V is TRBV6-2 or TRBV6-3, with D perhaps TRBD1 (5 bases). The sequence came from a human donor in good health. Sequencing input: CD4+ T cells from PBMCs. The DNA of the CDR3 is TGTGCCTGGGGGGGGACTGAAGCTTTCTTT. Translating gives CAWGGTEAFF.